This TCR beta chain was sequenced in a study of cytomegalovirus exposure and HLA in healthy donors. PCR primers comprised 60 Vbeta and 13 Jbeta primers. The repertoire was sequenced with immunoSEQ multiplex PCR; TCRdb's copy has only in-frame clones and lacks some. Its table records around 100,000 clones. The study, taken as a whole, reports: Upon later analysis, TCR association rates were observed to vary by HLA locus, being highest for DRB1 and lowest for HLA-C. Trimming of TCR beta V- and J-genes showed a link, identified in a later analysis, to a missense DCLRE1C variant.

Concerning this clone itself: The antigen is not known.

V dropped 7 bases and J dropped 3; count of bases not matched to a gene: 11. The CDR3 spans 16 residues. Germline V lookup: CDR1 LNHDA, CDR2 SQIVND (reference sequence). The chain carries TRBV19 and TRBJ2-3; 9 bases align to TRBD2. Material: PBMCs. This clonotype originated in a man aged 40-49 years in good health and CMV-seronegative. The CDR3 DNA follows: TGTGCCAGTACTCCTTTGGGCGGGAGGGGAACAGATACGCAGTATTTT. The encoded protein is CASTPLGGRGTDTQYF.